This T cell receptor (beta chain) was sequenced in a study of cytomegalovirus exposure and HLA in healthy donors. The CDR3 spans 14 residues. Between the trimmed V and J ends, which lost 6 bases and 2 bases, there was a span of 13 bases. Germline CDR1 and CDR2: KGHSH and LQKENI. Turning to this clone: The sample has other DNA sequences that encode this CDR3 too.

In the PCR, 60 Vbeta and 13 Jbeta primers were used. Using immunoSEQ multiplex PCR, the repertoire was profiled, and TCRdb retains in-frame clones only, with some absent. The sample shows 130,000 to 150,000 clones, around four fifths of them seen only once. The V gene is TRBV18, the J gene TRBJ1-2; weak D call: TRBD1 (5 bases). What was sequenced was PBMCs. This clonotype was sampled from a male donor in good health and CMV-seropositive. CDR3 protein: CASSPDRTNYGYTF. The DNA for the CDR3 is TGTGCCAGCTCCCCAGACAGAACCAACTATGGCTACACCTTC. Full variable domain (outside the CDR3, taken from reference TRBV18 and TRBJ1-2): NAGVMQNPRHLVRRRGQEARLRCSPMKGHSHVYWYRQLPEEGLKFMVYLQKENIIDESGMPKERFSAEFPKEGPSILRIQQVVRGDSAAYFCASSPDRTNYGYTFGSGTRLTVV.